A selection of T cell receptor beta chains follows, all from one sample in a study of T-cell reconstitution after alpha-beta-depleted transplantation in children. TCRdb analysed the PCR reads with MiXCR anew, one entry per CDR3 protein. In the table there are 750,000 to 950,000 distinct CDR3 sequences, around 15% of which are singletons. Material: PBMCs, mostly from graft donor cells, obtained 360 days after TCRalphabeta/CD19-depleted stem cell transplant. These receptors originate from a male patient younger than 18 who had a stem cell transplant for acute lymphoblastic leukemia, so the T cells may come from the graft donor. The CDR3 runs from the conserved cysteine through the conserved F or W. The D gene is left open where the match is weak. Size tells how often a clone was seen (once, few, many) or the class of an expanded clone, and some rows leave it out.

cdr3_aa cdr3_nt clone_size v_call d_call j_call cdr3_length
CRAGTRPPRDTQYF TGCAGGGCCGGGACTCGTCCACCAAGGGATACGCAGTATTTT few TRBV20-1 . TRBJ2-3 14
CASSLLLAGGVTGELFF TGCGCCAGCAGCTTGTTACTAGCGGGAGGGGTCACCGGGGAGCTGTTTTTT many TRBV5-1 TRBD2 TRBJ2-2 17
CSVELPGQGGAGEQYF TGCAGCGTTGAACTCCCGGGACAGGGAGGGGCAGGGGAGCAGTACTTC . TRBV29-1 TRBD1 TRBJ2-7 16
CASSELVAGGPAYEQYF TGTGCCAGCAGTGAACTCGTTGCGGGAGGACCGGCCTACGAGCAGTACTTC few TRBV2 TRBD2 TRBJ2-7 17
CASCRDNYEQYF TGTGCCAGCTGCCGGGATAACTACGAGCAGTACTTC . TRBV3-1 . TRBJ2-7 12
CASSLRIGSGQETQYF TGTGCCAGCAGTTTGAGGATCGGTAGCGGTCAAGAGACCCAGTACTTC . TRBV12-3/TRBV12-4 . TRBJ2-5 16
CASSLGLDGNEQYF TGTGCCAGCAGCTTGGGCCTAGATGGGAACGAGCAGTACTTC few TRBV5-5 . TRBJ2-7 14
CASSLMDGAYNEQFF TGTGCCAGCAGTTTAATGGACGGGGCCTACAATGAGCAGTTCTTC . TRBV27 . TRBJ2-1 15
CSVTGTGGLSNQPQHF TGCAGCGTAACCGGGACAGGGGGCTTAAGCAATCAGCCCCAGCATTTT . TRBV29-1 TRBD1 TRBJ1-5 16
CSVDKTGGDEQYF TGCAGCGTAGATAAAACAGGGGGCGACGAGCAGTACTTC few TRBV29-1 TRBD1 TRBJ2-7 13
CASSAIGKLPMGNSPLHF TGTGCCAGCAGTGCAATCGGGAAGCTCCCTATGGGGAATTCACCCCTCCACTTT few TRBV27 . TRBJ1-6 18
CASSQRALNTEAFF TGCGCCAGCAGCCAAAGGGCCTTGAACACTGAAGCTTTCTTT . TRBV4-1 . TRBJ1-1 14
CASSHQERTSEAFF TGCGCCAGCAGCCATCAAGAGAGGACGAGTGAAGCTTTCTTT . TRBV4-1 . TRBJ1-1 14
CASAKPPITPTGLNTGELFF TGTGCTAGTGCCAAACCCCCAATTACACCGACAGGCTTGAACACCGGGGAGCTGTTTTTT . TRBV12-5 . TRBJ2-2 20